The table lists the clone carrying this T cell receptor (beta chain) with a count of one. This entry is derived from a study of blood T cell repertoires in COVID-19. The overall study: COVID-19 samples collected from the United States, Italy and Spain covered acute and convalescent phases.

As handled by the study authors: Researchers report that nucleated cell counts were estimated from reference gene primer amplification. Clones were sequenced by immunoSEQ multiplex PCR, and TCRdb holds only the in-frame ones, with some missing. From that table come the V and J calls and clone size; the DNA was used to work out D and trimming. The sample yields about 190,000 clones, around 79% seen once. The CDR3 runs to 12 residues. The germline V gene has CDR1 KGHDR and CDR2 SFDVKD. With 7 bases removed from V and 6 bases from J, the gap between germline ends came to 9 bases. The material sequenced was peripheral blood. The chain links TRBV24-1 to TRBJ2-1; D remains ambiguous. This sequence was found in a woman aged 45-65 years with acute or convalescent COVID-19. The CDR3 region has the DNA TGTGCCACCAGAGGCAGACTCAATGAGCAGTTCTTC. Encoded protein: CATRGRLNEQFF.